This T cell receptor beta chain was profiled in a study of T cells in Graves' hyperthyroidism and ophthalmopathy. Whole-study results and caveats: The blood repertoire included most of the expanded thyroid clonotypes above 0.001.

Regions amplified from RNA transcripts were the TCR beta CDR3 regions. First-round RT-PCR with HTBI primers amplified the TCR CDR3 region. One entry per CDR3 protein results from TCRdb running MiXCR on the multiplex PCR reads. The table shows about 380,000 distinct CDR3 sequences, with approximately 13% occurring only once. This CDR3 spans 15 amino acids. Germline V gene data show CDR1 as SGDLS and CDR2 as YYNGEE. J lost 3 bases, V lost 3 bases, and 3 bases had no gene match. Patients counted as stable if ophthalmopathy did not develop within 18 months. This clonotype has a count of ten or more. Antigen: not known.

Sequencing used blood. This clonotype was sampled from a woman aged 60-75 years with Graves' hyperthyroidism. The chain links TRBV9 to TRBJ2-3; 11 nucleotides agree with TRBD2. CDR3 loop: CASSASGRSTDTQYF. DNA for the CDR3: TGTGCCAGCAGCGCTAGCGGGAGGTCAACAGATACGCAGTATTTT.